This TCR beta chain originates from a study of T-cell memory formation after mild COVID-19. The wider study: In these data, TCR clusters were largely donor specific. General observations from the study: Prior to infection, memory already included some responding clones, suggesting cross-reactive memory joined.

As to this clonotype: The target antigen is unknown.

TCRalpha and TCRbeta libraries used 5'RACE with constant-segment primers and UMIs. Each CDR3 protein is one row after TCRdb ran MiXCR on the 5' RACE reads. This sample carries roughly 200,000 distinct CDR3 sequences, 16% of them seen once, and the ten largest clones take approximately 2.1%. The V gene lost 4 bases and the J gene lost 2 bases, with 12 bases spanning the gap. CDR1 is MGHRA and CDR2 is YSYEKL in the germline V gene. This CDR3 has 14 amino acids. The specimen was PBMCs or a T cell subset sorted from them (not recorded which). The chain is built from TRBV4-1 and TRBJ2-7; D tentatively reads TRBD1 or TRBD2 (5 bases each). The receptor was isolated from an adult woman who had mild COVID-19 (a few samples of this study predate the infection). Cell type and time point are not known. This chain's CDR3 is CASSLGTDAYEQYF. The CDR3 DNA sequence: TGCGCCAGCAGCCTTGGGACGGATGCCTACGAGCAGTACTTC.